A selection of T cell receptor beta chains follows, all from one sample in a study of CD8 T cells in Susac syndrome. One entry per CDR3 protein, called by TCRdb with MiXCR from the immunoSEQ multiplex PCR reads. The repertoire holds under 250,000 distinct CDR3 sequences, with around 93% as singletons. Sequenced: CD4+ T cells from PBMCs. The receptors stem from a human donor with Susac syndrome. CDR3s include the opening cysteine and the closing phenylalanine or tryptophan. A D gene is named only where the DNA matches it firmly. The size of a clone is reported for some rows only, either as once, few or many, or as a class for expanded clones.

CDR3aa: CASSLPPGRGYTF
CDR3nt: TGTGCCAGCAGCCTTCCCCCCGGACGTGGCTACACCTTC
abundance: .
j_gene: TRBJ1-2
v_gene: TRBV28
d_gene: .

CDR3aa: CASSLAAQGGYAFF
CDR3nt: TGTGCCAGCAGCTTAGCGGCGCAGGGCGGTTACGCTTTCTTT
abundance: .
j_gene: TRBJ1-1
v_gene: TRBV7-2
d_gene: .

CDR3aa: CASSASGTGGHEQYF
CDR3nt: TGTGCCAGCAGCGCCTCCGGGACAGGGGGCCATGAGCAGTACTTC
abundance: .
j_gene: TRBJ2-7
v_gene: TRBV7-9
d_gene: TRBD1

CDR3aa: CAWGTGQNYGYTF
CDR3nt: TGTGCCTGGGGGACTGGACAGAACTATGGCTACACCTTC
abundance: .
j_gene: TRBJ1-2
v_gene: TRBV30
d_gene: .

CDR3aa: CATRGGYTEAFF
CDR3nt: TGTGCCACCAGAGGAGGGTACACTGAAGCTTTCTTT
abundance: .
j_gene: TRBJ1-1
v_gene: TRBV24-1
d_gene: .

CDR3aa: CASSPTSGGGDTDTQYF
CDR3nt: TGTGCCAGCAGCCCGACTAGCGGGGGGGGAGACACAGATACGCAGTATTTT
abundance: .
j_gene: TRBJ2-3
v_gene: TRBV9
d_gene: TRBD2

CDR3aa: CATSRDSIGGYTF
CDR3nt: TGTGCCACCAGCAGAGATTCGATAGGGGGCTACACCTTC
abundance: once
j_gene: TRBJ1-2
v_gene: TRBV15
d_gene: .

CDR3aa: CASSLYEAFF
CDR3nt: TGTGCCAGCAGTCTATACGAAGCTTTCTTT
abundance: .
j_gene: TRBJ1-1
v_gene: TRBV12-3/TRBV12-4
d_gene: .

CDR3aa: CASSLTGVGNTEAFF
CDR3nt: TGTGCCAGCAGTTTGACAGGGGTTGGGAACACTGAAGCTTTCTTT
abundance: .
j_gene: TRBJ1-1
v_gene: TRBV6-5
d_gene: TRBD1

CDR3aa: CAISDGEQYF
CDR3nt: TGTGCCATCAGTGATGGCGAGCAGTACTTC
abundance: .
j_gene: TRBJ2-7
v_gene: TRBV10-3
d_gene: .

CDR3aa: CASSLNRFTDTQYF
CDR3nt: TGTGCCAGCAGCTTAAACAGGTTTACCGATACGCAGTATTTT
abundance: .
j_gene: TRBJ2-3
v_gene: TRBV7-3
d_gene: .

CDR3aa: CSARDYRDPYNEQFF
CDR3nt: TGCAGTGCTAGAGATTACCGGGATCCCTACAATGAGCAGTTCTTC
abundance: .
j_gene: TRBJ2-1
v_gene: TRBV20-1
d_gene: .

CDR3aa: CASSLERDEQYF
CDR3nt: TGCGCCAGCAGCTTGGAACGGGACGAGCAGTACTTC
abundance: .
j_gene: TRBJ2-7
v_gene: TRBV5-1
d_gene: .

CDR3aa: CASRVQGLVGYEQYF
CDR3nt: TGTGCCAGCAGGGTACAGGGTCTAGTGGGCTACGAGCAGTACTTC
abundance: .
j_gene: TRBJ2-7
v_gene: TRBV6-5
d_gene: .

CDR3aa: CAWSLTGGEKGYTF
CDR3nt: TGTGCCTGGAGTTTAACAGGGGGAGAGAAAGGCTACACCTTC
abundance: .
j_gene: TRBJ1-2
v_gene: TRBV30
d_gene: TRBD1

CDR3aa: CASTFERAANTEAFF
CDR3nt: TGCGCCAGCACGTTTGAGCGTGCGGCGAACACTGAAGCTTTCTTT
abundance: once
j_gene: TRBJ1-1
v_gene: TRBV5-1
d_gene: .

CDR3aa: CSARDGDRQSYGYTF
CDR3nt: TGCAGTGCTAGAGATGGGGACCGACAGAGTTATGGCTACACCTTC
abundance: .
j_gene: TRBJ1-2
v_gene: TRBV20-1
d_gene: .

CDR3aa: CASSPSSTDTQYF
CDR3nt: TGTGCCAGCAGCCCAAGCAGCACAGATACGCAGTATTTT
abundance: .
j_gene: TRBJ2-3
v_gene: TRBV9
d_gene: .

CDR3aa: CASSSISWDSLHGELFF
CDR3nt: TGTGCCAGCAGTTCCATCTCTTGGGACAGCCTCCACGGGGAGCTGTTTTTT
abundance: .
j_gene: TRBJ2-2
v_gene: TRBV12-3/TRBV12-4
d_gene: TRBD1

CDR3aa: CASSARQGAGTEAFF
CDR3nt: TGTGCCAGCAGCGCCCGACAGGGGGCGGGAACTGAAGCTTTCTTT
abundance: .
j_gene: TRBJ1-1
v_gene: TRBV7-2
d_gene: TRBD1

CDR3aa: CASSRTVPGLAGGAEQYF
CDR3nt: TGTGCCAGCAGCCGGACAGTACCGGGACTAGCGGGGGGCGCGGAGCAGTACTTC
abundance: .
j_gene: TRBJ2-7
v_gene: TRBV6-1
d_gene: TRBD2

CDR3aa: CSAPGPSGGTETQYF
CDR3nt: TGCAGCGCCCCGGGACCTAGCGGGGGGACAGAGACCCAGTACTTC
abundance: .
j_gene: TRBJ2-5
v_gene: TRBV29-1
d_gene: TRBD2

CDR3aa: CAISDNSNQPQHF
CDR3nt: TGTGCCATCAGTGATAATAGCAATCAGCCCCAGCATTTT
abundance: .
j_gene: TRBJ1-5
v_gene: TRBV10-3
d_gene: .

CDR3aa: CAISSTSGGTNEQFF
CDR3nt: TGTGCCATCAGCTCCACTAGCGGGGGGACAAATGAGCAGTTCTTC
abundance: .
j_gene: TRBJ2-1
v_gene: TRBV10-3
d_gene: TRBD2

CDR3aa: CAIKPDRGSETQYF
CDR3nt: TGTGCCATCAAACCGGACAGGGGGTCAGAGACCCAGTACTTC
abundance: once
j_gene: TRBJ2-5
v_gene: TRBV10-3
d_gene: TRBD1

CDR3aa: CASSPLQGENSPLHF
CDR3nt: TGTGCCAGCTCACCACTCCAGGGAGAAAATTCACCCCTCCACTTT
abundance: .
j_gene: TRBJ1-6
v_gene: TRBV18
d_gene: .

CDR3aa: CASSPLSGEGAFF
CDR3nt: TGCGCCAGCAGCCCATTATCGGGGGAGGGAGCTTTCTTT
abundance: .
j_gene: TRBJ1-1
v_gene: TRBV4-3
d_gene: .

CDR3aa: CASSQDWDKYGYTF
CDR3nt: TGTGCCAGCAGCCAAGATTGGGACAAGTATGGCTACACCTTC
abundance: .
j_gene: TRBJ1-2
v_gene: TRBV4-2
d_gene: .

CDR3aa: CASSPSGHGYTF
CDR3nt: TGTGCCAGCAGCCCCAGTGGACATGGCTACACCTTC
abundance: once
j_gene: TRBJ1-2
v_gene: TRBV12-3/TRBV12-4
d_gene: .

CDR3aa: CASSQDLAGGGANTGELFF
CDR3nt: TGCGCCAGCAGCCAAGACCTAGCGGGGGGCGGCGCGAACACCGGGGAGCTGTTTTTT
abundance: .
j_gene: TRBJ2-2
v_gene: TRBV4-3
d_gene: TRBD2

CDR3aa: CASSPQTGSGNQPQHF
CDR3nt: TGTGCCAGCAGCCCCCAGACAGGGTCAGGCAATCAGCCCCAGCATTTT
abundance: .
j_gene: TRBJ1-5
v_gene: TRBV7-2
d_gene: TRBD1

CDR3aa: CAWSVQAGPNSPLHF
CDR3nt: TGTGCCTGGAGTGTACAAGCAGGGCCTAATTCACCCCTCCACTTT
abundance: once
j_gene: TRBJ1-6
v_gene: TRBV30
d_gene: .

CDR3aa: CSVEGQGIVYGYTF
CDR3nt: TGCAGCGTTGAAGGGCAGGGCATTGTCTATGGCTACACCTTC
abundance: .
j_gene: TRBJ1-2
v_gene: TRBV29-1
d_gene: .

CDR3aa: CASANRVLDTEAFF
CDR3nt: TGTGCCAGCGCTAACAGGGTTCTTGACACTGAAGCTTTCTTT
abundance: .
j_gene: TRBJ1-1
v_gene: TRBV6-5
d_gene: .

CDR3aa: CSGSTSGDEQYF
CDR3nt: TGCAGCGGTTCTACTAGCGGGGACGAGCAGTACTTC
abundance: .
j_gene: TRBJ2-7
v_gene: TRBV29-1
d_gene: TRBD2

CDR3aa: CSVEDPGGAPWEQYF
CDR3nt: TGCAGCGTTGAAGATCCAGGGGGCGCTCCGTGGGAGCAGTACTTC
abundance: .
j_gene: TRBJ2-7
v_gene: TRBV29-1
d_gene: TRBD1

CDR3aa: CASSLATGQQETQYF
CDR3nt: TGTGCCAGCAGCTTAGCGACAGGGCAACAAGAGACCCAGTACTTC
abundance: .
j_gene: TRBJ2-5
v_gene: TRBV7-9
d_gene: TRBD1

CDR3aa: CASSIGMSNTEAFF
CDR3nt: TGTGCCAGTAGTATTGGAATGTCGAACACTGAAGCTTTCTTT
abundance: once
j_gene: TRBJ1-1
v_gene: TRBV19
d_gene: .

CDR3aa: CASSSVQGNTEAFF
CDR3nt: TGTGCCAGCAGCTCCGTACAGGGGAACACTGAAGCTTTCTTT
abundance: .
j_gene: TRBJ1-1
v_gene: TRBV7-2
d_gene: .

CDR3aa: CASSHNRAGDSPLHF
CDR3nt: TGTGCCAGCAGCCATAACAGGGCAGGGGATTCACCCCTCCACTTT
abundance: .
j_gene: TRBJ1-6
v_gene: TRBV7-9
d_gene: .

CDR3aa: CASGVGEWSGGYTF
CDR3nt: TGTGCCAGCGGGGTTGGGGAATGGAGCGGTGGCTACACCTTC
abundance: once
j_gene: TRBJ1-2
v_gene: TRBV28
d_gene: .

CDR3aa: CASRPRQRGDYEQYF
CDR3nt: TGTGCCAGCAGACCGCGCCAGCGGGGGGACTACGAGCAGTACTTC
abundance: .
j_gene: TRBJ2-7
v_gene: TRBV6-2/TRBV6-3
d_gene: TRBD2

CDR3aa: CASSRMDEQFF
CDR3nt: TGTGCCAGCAGTCGGATGGATGAGCAGTTCTTC
abundance: .
j_gene: TRBJ2-1
v_gene: TRBV6-5
d_gene: .

CDR3aa: CASIQVQNTEAFF
CDR3nt: TGTGCCAGCATTCAGGTCCAGAACACTGAAGCTTTCTTT
abundance: .
j_gene: TRBJ1-1
v_gene: TRBV6-1
d_gene: .

CDR3aa: CASSLEGRTPLHF
CDR3nt: TGTGCCAGCAGTCTAGAGGGGCGGACACCCCTCCACTTT
abundance: once
j_gene: TRBJ1-6
v_gene: TRBV3-1
d_gene: .

CDR3aa: CASSLTSGLTGELFF
CDR3nt: TGCGCCAGCAGCCTAACTAGCGGACTCACCGGGGAGCTGTTTTTT
abundance: .
j_gene: TRBJ2-2
v_gene: TRBV5-1
d_gene: TRBD2